This record looks at one T cell receptor (beta chain) sequence and its context. The entry originates in a study of blood T cell repertoires in COVID-19. Across the whole study: Both acute and convalescent COVID-19 samples were obtained from the United States, Italy and Spain. Sources were T cells, B-cell-depleted T cells, or PBMCs; the material itself was cDNA or gDNA.

This CDR3 has 14 amino acids. In germline, CDR1 is SGDLS, CDR2 YYNGEE. J gave up 0 bases and V 3 bases, and 3 bases lay outside the gene matches. Assay used: immunoSEQ multiplex PCR; TCRdb lists only in-frame clones, some missing. The sample gives 270,000 or so clones, 86% of which show up once; about 8.6% is in the top ten. The chain employs TRBV9 and TRBJ2-7; 7 bases fit TRBD2. Sequencing input: peripheral blood. This TCR was recovered from a man between 35 and 55 years old with active or convalescent COVID-19. The CDR3 coding sequence is TGTGCCAGCAGCGCCCGGACTAGCTCCTACGAGCAGTACTTC. Amino acids: CASSARTSSYEQYF.